Listed here are 10 T cell receptor beta chains from one sample, sequenced in a study of CD8+ T cells in alopecia areata (dated by TCRdb to about 2018). Libraries came from the immunoSEQ multiplex PCR assay. RNA was extracted from all samples and reverse transcribed into cDNA, which served as template for TCR sequencing. TCRdb re-hosts the immuneACCESS table, in-frame sequences only. Its copies lack some clones; in the studies checked, an unresolved V gene accounts for under half of them, and the cause for the rest is not known. Here the sample has some 150,000 clones; 65% to 90% occur a single time. The ten top clones hold approximately 25% of the sample. In light of the paper, this sample's time point label describes: around 4 weeks on oral tofacitinib. In light of the paper, this sample's treatment or condition label describes: oral pan-JAK inhibitor, 5-10 mg twice daily. The sequencing here drew on CD8+ T cells sorted from blood, taken at week 4, from a patient treated with tofacitinib. These TCRs come from a human donor with alopecia areata.

This clone occurred a few times. J is TRBJ2-7 and V is TRBV27; 7 positions match TRBD2. From germline, CDR1 is MNHEY and CDR2 SMNVEV (reference sequence). This CDR3 is built from 15 residues. The ends lost 2 bases at V and 1 base at J; junction bases unmatched: 5. CDR3 sequence reads: CASSLTGTTSYEQYF. The CDR3 DNA is TGTGCCAGCAGTTTAACCGGGACTACTTCCTACGAGCAGTACTTC.

The chain has TRBV15 and TRBJ1-1, with TRBD1 identical over 9 bases. The length of the CDR3 is 13 residues. Trimming took 5 bases from V and 6 from J; bases not matched to a gene: 4. Looked up from germline, CDR1 is LNHNV and CDR2 is YYDKDF (reference sequence). This CDR3 is CATSSRQGAEAFF. For the CDR3, the DNA is TGTGCCACCAGCTCGCGACAGGGGGCTGAAGCTTTCTTT.

The rearrangement joins TRBV18 to TRBJ2-3; 8 bases are shared with TRBD1. The CDR3 is 14 amino acids. Trimming cost V 6 bases and J 1 base; bases outside gene matches: 3. Per germline, CDR1 KGHSH and CDR2 LQKENI. Here the CDR3 reads CASSSTGGTDTQYF. The DNA for the CDR3 is TGTGCCAGCTCGTCGACAGGGGGCACAGATACGCAGTATTTT.

V gene TRBV5-4 combines with J gene TRBJ2-3, with TRBD2 matching over 8 bases. The CDR3 extends over 14 amino acids. CDR1 is SGHNT, CDR2 YYREEE, per germline (reference sequence). The ends lost 0 bases at V and 8 bases at J; junction bases unmatched: 5. As DNA, the CDR3 is TGTGCCAGCAGCTTGGGAAGCGGGGGAGCTACGCAGTATTTT. It yields the protein CASSLGSGGATQYF.

The V call is TRBV4-3, the J call TRBJ2-3; D is possibly TRBD1 or TRBD2 (5 bases each). CDR1 and CDR2 from the germline V gene are LGHNA and YSLEER. This CDR3 region has 16 residues. V was cut by 0 bases and J by 0 bases, with 10 bases left in between. The CDR3 bases are TGCGCCAGCAGCCAAGATCAGGGAGCGAGCACAGATACGCAGTATTTT. This encodes CASSQDQGASTDTQYF.

The chain combines TRBV27 with TRBJ2-7; either TRBD1 or TRBD2 may fit D (5 bases each). Trimming removed 3 bases at V and 1 base at J, with 7 bases between. Germline V gene data show CDR1 as MNHEY and CDR2 as SMNVEV (reference sequence). The CDR3 consists of 13 residues. DNA of the CDR3: TGTGCCAGCAGTTTCGGGGCATCCTACGAGCAGTACTTC. Encoded protein: CASSFGASYEQYF.

V and J are TRBV7-2 and TRBJ2-1; TRBD2 matches 10 bases. Per germline, CDR1 SGHTA and CDR2 FQGNSA. J lost 4 bases, V lost 1 base, and 1 base had no gene match. The CDR3 is 15 amino acids. CDR3 bases: TGTGCCAGCAGCTTAGGGACTAGCGGATACAATGAGCAGTTCTTC. This gives the protein CASSLGTSGYNEQFF. The full variable domain, its missing parts supplied by reference TRBV7-2 and TRBJ2-1, is GAGVSQSPSNKVTEKGKDVELRCDPISGHTALYWYRQSLGQGLEFLIYFQGNSAPDKSGLPSDRFSAERTGGSVSTLTIQRTQQEDSAVYLCASSLGTSGYNEQFFGPGTRLTVL.

V is TRBV4-1 and J is TRBJ2-1; possibly TRBD2 for D (5 bases). Germline values: CDR1 MGHRA, CDR2 YSYEKL. The CDR3 sequence is 15 residues long. V was cut by 0 bases and J by 12 bases, with 18 bases left in between. In nucleotides, the CDR3 is TGCGCCAGCAGCCAAGAAACTGCCCTAGCAATTAGGCAGTTCTTC. It codes for CASSQETALAIRQFF.

The CDR3 DNA reads as TGTGCCTGGAGTGTAGGTTCCGAGCAGTACTTC. This sequence encodes CAWSVGSEQYF. This chain joins TRBV30 and TRBJ2-5, with D unresolved. TRBJ2-7 matches the DNA end more closely, so the J call is doubtful. Germline V gene sequence: CDR1 GTSNPN, CDR2 SVGIG (reference sequence). CDR3 length equals 11 residues.

The chain couples TRBV11-1 to TRBJ2-5; D is unresolved. The V gene lost 4 bases and the J gene lost 5 bases, with 11 bases spanning the gap. CDR3 length equals 13 residues. In germline, CDR1 is SGHAT, CDR2 FQDESV (reference sequence). The DNA of the CDR3 is TGTGCCAGCAGCTCTCGGCCAGTGGAGACCCAGTACTTC. Its protein is CASSSRPVETQYF.